The present entry profiles one T cell receptor beta chain with its context. Its antigen remains unidentified. This entry comes from a study of cytomegalovirus exposure and HLA in healthy donors. The CDR3 has 12 amino acids. CDR1 is SGHRS, CDR2 YFSETQ, per germline. Trimming removed 5 bases at V and 6 bases at J, with 9 bases between. Findings and caveats of the study: In a later analysis, at a false discovery rate of 0.05, 15,000 to 20,000 TCR beta sequences were associated with HLA alleles. Clonal expansion, a later analysis showed, was greater in HLA-associated TCR beta chains than in equally common others. Sequencing likely caused a cluster of highly shared sequence variants. The authors excluded some V segments, including TRBV6-2 and TRBV6-3, as indistinguishable.

PCR used 60 Vbeta primers and 13 Jbeta primers. Produced via immunoSEQ multiplex PCR; TCRdb's table is partial and in-frame only. The table has 200,000 to 250,000 clones, just over 75% seen once. The sequencing sample was made of PBMCs. The chain links TRBV5-1 to TRBJ2-1; TRBD1 is a possible D gene (5 bases). The receptor comes from a man in his late teens or twenties in good health and CMV-seronegative. Here the CDR3 reads CASRDRSNEQFF. CDR3 nucleotides: TGCGCCAGCAGAGACAGAAGCAATGAGCAGTTCTTC.